This TCR beta chain was observed in a study of shared clonotypes between healthy human individuals. Positive CCR7 selection of CD45RO-negative cells yielded the naive CD8 cells, and terminally differentiated effector memory CD45RA+ cells were excluded. Study-level points and caveats: Approximately 5.1% was the fraction of naive CD4 clonotypes found shared across several donors. Clonotype sharing among donors was expected to depend on sequencing depth.

Only in-frame clones appear in the TCRdb table, and some are missing; sequencing was by immunoSEQ multiplex PCR. The sample records millions of clones, about 95% being singletons. Trimming cost V 8 bases and J 2 bases; bases outside gene matches: 10. Germline lookup yields CDR1 MNHNY and CDR2 SVGAGI (reference sequence). The CDR3 has 15 amino acids. To note about this clone: Its antigen is undetermined.

This sequence originates from a young man in good health. V gene TRBV6-6 combines with J gene TRBJ2-7; 9 bases match TRBD1. Sequencing was done on a sample of naive CD8+ T cells sorted from blood. The CDR3 nucleotides are TGTGCCAGCGAAGATTCCGGGACAGGGACCTACGAGCAGTACTTC. The encoded protein is CASEDSGTGTYEQYF.